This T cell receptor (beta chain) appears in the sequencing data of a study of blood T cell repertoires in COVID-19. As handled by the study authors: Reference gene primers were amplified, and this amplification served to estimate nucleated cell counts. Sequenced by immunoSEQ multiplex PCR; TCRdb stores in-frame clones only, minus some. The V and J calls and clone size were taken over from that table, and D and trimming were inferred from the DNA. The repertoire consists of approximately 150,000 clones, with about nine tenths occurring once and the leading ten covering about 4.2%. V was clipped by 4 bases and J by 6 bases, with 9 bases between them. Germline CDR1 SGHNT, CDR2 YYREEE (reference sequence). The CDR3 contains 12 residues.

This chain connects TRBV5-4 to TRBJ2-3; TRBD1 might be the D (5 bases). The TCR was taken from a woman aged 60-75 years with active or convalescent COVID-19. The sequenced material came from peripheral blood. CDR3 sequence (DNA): TGTGCCAGCAGCACACAGGAGGATACGCAGTATTTT. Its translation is CASSTQEDTQYF.